This record covers a single TCR beta chain. Methods used by the authors: Amplification of reference gene primers provided the estimated nucleated cell counts. The method was immunoSEQ multiplex PCR; TCRdb's version includes in-frame clones alone and lacks a portion of them. The V and J calls and the clone size are those of that table, but D and trimming were determined from the DNA. The sample has approximately 210,000 clones, about 88% seen once. This sample was included in a study of blood T cell repertoires in COVID-19. Study details: Nucleic acid was either cDNA or gDNA, and it came from T cells, B-cell-depleted T cells, or PBMCs.

V dropped 7 bases and J dropped 6 bases, with 28 bases sitting between them. This CDR3 has 18 residues. Germline CDR1 reads SGHVT; CDR2 reads SQSDAQ. The chain recombines TRBV7-4 with TRBJ2-1; perhaps TRBD1 as D (9 bases). This sequence was found in a woman aged 40-49 years who had recovered from COVID-19. Sequenced sample: peripheral blood. For the CDR3, the DNA is TGTGCCAGCATCCGCACCGCACTACTAGCGGACAGGGGCAATGAGCAGTTCTTC. Amino acid sequence: CASIRTALLADRGNEQFF.